The rows below give T cell receptor beta chains drawn from one sample of a study of blood T cell repertoires in COVID-19. Profiling relied on immunoSEQ multiplex PCR, and the TCRdb table lists in-frame clones only, not all of them. The data hold around 340,000 clones, with roughly 90% observed a single time. The material sequenced was peripheral blood. Receptor source: a woman aged 60-75 years with COVID-19, enrolled during active disease. Each CDR3 is given with its conserved first and last residue. A D gene is named only where the DNA matches it firmly. Clone size is given for some rows only: seen once, a few or many times, or a class if the clone is expanded.

TGTGCCAGCAGCAATGGGCAGGCCTCCACCTTC,CASSNGQASTF,NA,TRBJ1-2,NA,TRBV27
TGTGCCAGCAGCCAAGTCCCGAGCGCCGGGCAGTACTTC,CASSQVPSAGQYF,NA,TRBJ2-7,NA,TRBV3-1/TRBV3-2
TGTGCTAGTGGTTTGGTTGGGGCAAAAGAGACCCAGTACTTC,CASGLVGAKETQYF,NA,TRBJ2-5,NA,TRBV12-5
TGTGCCAGCAGCGTAGGCCCAGGGGGCGATGAAAAACTGTTTTTT,CASSVGPGGDEKLFF,TRBD1,TRBJ1-4,NA,TRBV9
TGCGCCAGCAGCCAAGCAGTTGGCAGGGTCGATGGCTACACCTTC,CASSQAVGRVDGYTF,NA,TRBJ1-2,NA,TRBV4-3
TGTGCCAGCAGCTTACCCCTTGGCGGGTCTGGCACAGATACGCAGTATTTT,CASSLPLGGSGTDTQYF,NA,TRBJ2-3,once,TRBV7-2
TGTGCCAGTAGTATCCCCCTTGAGAGGGTCGTATATAATTCACCCCTCCACTTT,CASSIPLERVVYNSPLHF,NA,TRBJ1-6,NA,TRBV19
TGTGCCAGCGTCGGGGGGGGTATGAACACCGGGGAGCTGTTTTTT,CASVGGGMNTGELFF,TRBD2,TRBJ2-2,NA,TRBV7-2
TGCGCCAGCAGCCCACGAACAGGGGGCTTAAGGGGCTACACCTTC,CASSPRTGGLRGYTF,TRBD1,TRBJ1-2,NA,TRBV4-1
TGTGCCAGCAGCCAAGGGAGCCACAGGGCCCACGAGCAGTACTTC,CASSQGSHRAHEQYF,NA,TRBJ2-7,NA,TRBV14
TGTGCCAGCAGCTCTGATTGGACAGGGGATAGCGGCTACACCTTC,CASSSDWTGDSGYTF,TRBD1,TRBJ1-2,NA,TRBV5-6